These 18 T cell receptor beta chains share one sample of origin, sequenced in a study of blood T cell repertoires in COVID-19 (dated by TCRdb to between 2020 and 2021). The library was built by means of the immunoSEQ multiplex PCR assay. TCRdb limited this immuneACCESS table to in-frame rearrangements with V and J called. A share of clones is missing; checked studies link under half to unresolved V genes, and the rest is unexplained. The sample has 200,000 or so clones on record, under 90% of them singletons. Jointly, the top ten make up roughly 5.3% of the sample. Sequences were obtained from peripheral blood. These receptors were obtained from a woman aged 60-75 years who had recovered from COVID-19.

The chain joins TRBV10-3 to TRBJ2-3; TRBD1 aligns across 12 bases. The CDR3 is made up of 16 amino acids. CDR1 is ENHRY, CDR2 SYGVKD, per germline. V lost 1 base to trimming and J lost 5 bases; unmatched junction nucleotides: 4. The CDR3 DNA reads TGTGCCATCAGTGAGTTCGGGACAGGGGGCAGAGATACGCAGTATTTT. Residues: CAISEFGTGGRDTQYF.

V gene TRBV13 combines with J gene TRBJ1-6; TRBD1 is a possible D gene (6 bases). Trimming took 4 bases from V and 3 from J, leaving 10 bases between them. The CDR3 is 15 residues long. CDR1 and CDR2 from the germline V gene are PRHDT and FYEKMQ (reference sequence). CDR3 sequence reads: CASSSLRGYNSPLHF. The DNA of the CDR3 is TGTGCCAGCAGCTCACTCAGGGGCTATAATTCACCCCTCCACTTT.

The V and J genes are TRBV2 and TRBJ1-2; a possible D gene is TRBD1 (5 bases). The V gene's germline CDR1 is SNHLY and CDR2 FYNNEI. Trimming cost V 9 bases and J 1 base, with 12 bases left between them. The CDR3 is 13 amino acids. The CDR3 DNA reads as TGTGCCAGTACGGGACTTAATAACTATGGCTACACCTTC. The encoded protein is CASTGLNNYGYTF.

This chain joins TRBV14 and TRBJ1-1; 9 positions match TRBD1. V lost 5 bases to trimming and J lost 1 base; unmatched junction nucleotides: 2. Germline V lookup: CDR1 SGHDN, CDR2 FVKESK. This CDR3 is built from 14 residues. The chain's CDR3 is CASSSTGGNTEAFF. CDR3 nucleotide sequence: TGTGCCAGCAGCTCGACAGGGGGGAACACTGAAGCTTTCTTT. Drawing the rest from reference TRBV14 and TRBJ1-1, the complete variable domain is EAGVTQFPSHSVIEKGQTVTLRCDPISGHDNLYWYRRVMGKEIKFLLHFVKESKQDESGMPNNRFLAERTGGTYSTLKVQPAELEDSGVYFCASSSTGGNTEAFFGQGTRLTVV.

V and J are TRBV5-1 and TRBJ1-3, with 10 bases matching TRBD1. CDR1 SGHRS and CDR2 YFSETQ come from the germline V gene. The CDR3 has 17 residues. The trim removed 3 bases at V and 2 bases at J, leaving 8 bases unmatched. The CDR3 nucleotides read TGCGCCAGCAGCTGGGATGACAGGGGGCGGACTGGAAACACCATATATTTT. The encoded protein is CASSWDDRGRTGNTIYF.

As DNA, the CDR3 is TGTGCCAGCAGCTTAGGTCCGGGGGGATTAGAGACCCAGTACTTC. Translating it yields CASSLGPGGLETQYF. The chain carries TRBV7-2 and TRBJ2-5; 7 nucleotides agree with TRBD2. CDR1 is SGHTA and CDR2 is FQGNSA in the germline V gene. There are 15 residues in the CDR3. After removal of 1 base from V and 4 bases from J, the junction contained 6 bases not matched to a gene.

The rearrangement joins TRBV3-1 (or the pseudogene TRBV3-2) to TRBJ2-3, with D possibly matching TRBD2 (6 bases). This CDR3 has 14 residues. Trimming pared 5 bases from V and 2 bases from J, leaving 11 bases between. Germline values: CDR1 LGHDT, CDR2 YNNKEL (reference sequence). The CDR3 nucleotides read TGTGCCAGCAGCACCGGGACTGTCACAGATACGCAGTATTTT. It codes for CASSTGTVTDTQYF.

The chain combines TRBV10-3 with TRBJ2-1, with 10 nucleotides matching TRBD2. CDR3 size: 14 residues. J was trimmed by 4 bases and V by 4 bases; bases with no gene match: 1. The germline CDR1 and CDR2 sequences are ENHRY and SYGVKD. The CDR3 loop is CAISASGGYNEQFF. In DNA form, the CDR3 reads TGTGCCATCAGTGCTAGCGGGGGTTACAATGAGCAGTTCTTC.

The chain couples TRBV11-3 to TRBJ2-2; 9 bases agree with TRBD2. With V trimmed by 5 bases and J by 6 bases, 4 bases remained unmatched. The V gene's germline CDR1 is SGHNT and CDR2 YENEEA. The CDR3 has 14 amino acids. The CDR3 DNA sequence: TGTGCCAGCAGCGCCCTAGCGGGGTCCGGGGAGCTGTTTTTT. Translation: CASSALAGSGELFF.

The rearrangement uses TRBV21-1 and TRBJ1-5. TRBV21-1 is marked as a pseudogene. The CDR3 runs to 14 residues. The CDR3 is CAIPAGGLPQPQHF. CDR3 bases: TGTGCCATCCCCGCCGGGGGGCTCCCTCAGCCCCAGCATTTT.

J is TRBJ1-4 and V is TRBV4-1; 9 bases are shared with TRBD1. Trimming at V came to 6 bases and at J to 6 bases, leaving 5 bases not matched to a gene. The CDR3 spans 14 residues. Germline V gene lookup returns CDR1 MGHRA and CDR2 YSYEKL. Here the CDR3 reads CASSPTGGDEKLFF. The CDR3 DNA is TGCGCCAGCAGTCCGACAGGGGGTGATGAAAAACTGTTTTTT.

The gene calls are TRBV18 and TRBJ2-7, with D possibly matching TRBD1 (6 bases). Germline CDR1 KGHSH, CDR2 LQKENI. This CDR3 is built from 14 residues. V was shortened by 6 bases and J by 5 bases, with 17 bases between the two germline ends. The CDR3 loop is CASSQGTPPDEQYF. Here the CDR3 DNA reads TGTGCCAGCTCTCAAGGGACACCGCCTGACGAGCAGTACTTC.

The chain recombines TRBV10-3 with TRBJ2-5, with 10 bases fitting TRBD2. V was pared by 7 bases and J by 2 bases, with 4 bases of the junction left unmatched. The CDR3 has 14 amino acids. Germline lookup yields CDR1 ENHRY and CDR2 SYGVKD. The CDR3 nucleotides read TGTGCCATCAAGTCGGGACTAGCGCAAGAGACCCAGTACTTC. Residues: CAIKSGLAQETQYF.

This chain connects TRBV5-1 to TRBJ2-5; a possible D gene is TRBD1 (5 bases). V lost 1 base, J lost 3 bases, and 16 bases lay in between. Looked up from germline, CDR1 is SGHRS and CDR2 is YFSETQ. The CDR3 has 16 amino acids. The CDR3 bases are TGCGCCAGCAGCTTGTTTGGTCCATTAGGGGAAGAGACCCAGTACTTC. It specifies CASSLFGPLGEETQYF.

The chain has TRBV5-1 and TRBJ2-1, with D possibly matching TRBD2 (6 bases). In germline, CDR1 is SGHRS, CDR2 YFSETQ. The CDR3 length is 14 residues. Between the trimmed V and J ends, which lost 7 bases and 7 bases, there was a span of 18 bases. This CDR3 is CASSAGGRGNEQFF. CDR3 nucleotide sequence: TGCGCCAGCTCGGCCGGGGGTCGCGGGAATGAGCAGTTCTTC.

This clone was seen just once. The V call is TRBV30, the J call TRBJ1-2; TRBD1 matches 11 bases. CDR1 is GTSNPN and CDR2 is SVGIG in the germline V gene (reference sequence). There are 15 residues in the CDR3. J gave up 6 bases and V 3 bases, and 9 bases lay outside the gene matches. This CDR3 is CAWRAGRDRGDGYTF. CDR3 nucleotide sequence: TGTGCCTGGAGGGCCGGCCGGGACAGGGGGGATGGCTACACCTTC.

The V call is TRBV29-1, the J call TRBJ2-3; TRBD2 matches at 8 bases. Trimming at V came to 7 bases and at J to 9 bases, leaving 9 bases not matched to a gene. The germline V gene has CDR1 SQVTM and CDR2 ANQGSEA. This CDR3 is built from 12 residues. The CDR3 region has the DNA TGCAGCGCAACTAGCGGACGGGGGACGCAGTATTTT. Protein: CSATSGRGTQYF.

This chain links TRBV19 with TRBJ2-7; D may be TRBD2 (5 bases). The CDR3 totals 14 residues. V lost 8 bases to trimming and J lost 0 bases, with 14 bases between them. CDR1 and CDR2 from the germline V gene are LNHDA and SQIVND (reference sequence). CDR3: CASGLRGNSYEQYF. The CDR3 DNA is TGTGCCAGTGGACTGAGAGGAAACTCCTACGAGCAGTACTTC.